The sequence of this T cell receptor beta chain was determined in a study of OX40 agonist ivuxolimab in advanced cancers. Findings and limits, study-wide: Averaged across samples, CD8+ T cells carried more expanded clones than CD4+ did.

In the case of this clone: Its antigen is not known.

The CDR3 has 15 amino acids. Germline V lookup: CDR1 LGHNA, CDR2 YSLEER. After removal of 4 bases from V and 6 bases from J, the junction contained 6 bases not matched to a gene. TCRdb keeps only in-frame clones here, not all; method: immunoSEQ multiplex PCR. This sample has around 94,000 clones, with about 90% found just once. Sequences were derived from CD4+ or CD8+ T cells sorted from blood, sampled in a trial of the OX40 agonist ivuxolimab. The receptor was isolated from an adult with an advanced solid tumor such as melanoma, head and neck, liver or kidney cancer. The rearrangement links TRBV4-3 to TRBJ1-4; 9 nucleotides align to TRBD1. CDR3 bases: TGCGCCAGCAGCCCCCAGACAGGGGGGCATGAAAAACTGTTTTTT. It translates to CASSPQTGGHEKLFF.